Described below is a single T cell receptor beta chain sequence and its context. This sample was included in a study of T cells expressing NK-cell markers. TCRdb reprocessed the 5' RACE reads, with one entry per CDR3 protein and no DNA. Recorded here are approximately 150,000 distinct CDR3 sequences; the top ten clones represent 9% to 15%. CDR3 size: 17 residues. This sequence joins TRBV12-3 or TRBV12-4 and TRBJ2-1; TCRdb lists TRBD2, though no DNA is available to test this call. The sequence came from a man in his late teens or twenties in good health. Sequenced material: blood T cells: a sorted CD56 or NKG2C T cell subset, CD4+ or CD8+ T cells, or bulk PBMC T cells (not recorded which). Here the CDR3 reads CASSFDAAHVSYNEQFF.